One sample yielded the 32 T cell receptor beta chains listed below, sequenced in a study of T cells after yellow fever vaccination. TCRdb re-called the 5' RACE reads through MiXCR, storing one row per CDR3 protein. Among around 610,000 distinct CDR3 sequences listed, roughly 13% were seen once. The sequencing here drew on PBMCs, taken on the day of the yellow fever booster vaccination. All receptors derive from a man aged 30 to 39 who received the YFV17D yellow fever vaccine.

V and J are TRBV7-9 and TRBJ2-7; possibly TRBD2 for D (5 bases). There are 15 residues in the CDR3. The germline V gene has CDR1 SEHNR and CDR2 FQNEAQ (reference sequence). V lost 2 bases and J lost 2, with 13 bases in between. CDR3 sequence: CASSLLGGSTYEQYF. CDR3 in DNA: TGTGCCAGCAGCTTACTGGGCGGGTCAACCTACGAGCAGTACTTC.

The chain combines TRBV5-1 with TRBJ1-1, with D hard to call. CDR1 SGHRS and CDR2 YFSETQ come from the germline V gene. The CDR3 spans 14 residues. V lost 1 base to trimming and J lost 7 bases, with 14 bases between them. CDR3 sequence reads: CASSLFSSGSEAFF. The CDR3 DNA reads as TGCGCCAGCAGCTTGTTCTCTTCGGGGAGTGAAGCTTTCTTT.

The rearrangement uses TRBV15 and TRBJ2-5; D is perhaps TRBD1 (5 bases). V dropped 6 bases and J dropped 0 bases, with 14 bases sitting between them. Germline CDR1 and CDR2: LNHNV and YYDKDF (reference sequence). This CDR3 contains 15 residues. This CDR3 reads CATRNETEYQETQYF. As DNA, the CDR3 is TGTGCCACCAGAAACGAGACAGAGTACCAAGAGACCCAGTACTTC.

Only a few counts were recorded for this clonotype. The gene calls are TRBV7-9 and TRBJ2-6; D not certain. The CDR3 is 13 amino acids. CDR1 is SEHNR, CDR2 FQNEAQ, per germline (reference sequence). The V gene lost 6 bases and the J gene lost 6 bases, with 9 bases spanning the gap. CDR3 region: CASRSLAANVLTF. The CDR3 nucleotides are TGTGCCAGCAGGTCCCTTGCGGCCAACGTCCTGACTTTC.

This sequence joins TRBV6-4 and TRBJ1-1; D is possibly TRBD1 (6 bases). The CDR3 is 13 residues long. Trimming took off 7 bases at V and 4 bases at J, with 13 bases between the two ends. Germline CDR1 reads MRHNA; CDR2 reads SNTAGT. Here the CDR3 reads CASTGGGATEAFF. The DNA of the CDR3 is TGTGCCAGCACCGGCGGGGGGGCCACTGAAGCTTTCTTT.

The gene calls are TRBV7-9 and TRBJ2-1; 8 bases are a match to TRBD2. Trimming cost V 3 bases and J 7 bases; bases outside gene matches: 8. Germline V CDR1 and CDR2: SEHNR, FQNEAQ (reference sequence). CDR3 length: 15 residues. The DNA for the CDR3 is TGTGCCAGCAGCTTTAAGCGGGAGCCCCCAAATGAGCAGTTCTTC. Its translation: CASSFKREPPNEQFF. The complete variable domain, with remaining parts taken from reference TRBV7-9 and TRBJ2-1, reads DTGVSQNPRHKITKRGQNVTFRCDPISEHNRLYWYRQTLGQGPEFLTYFQNEAQLEKSRLLSDRFSAERPKGSFSTLEIQRTEQGDSAMYLCASSFKREPPNEQFFGPGTRLTVL.

This clonotype has ten or more counts. The V and J genes are TRBV12-3 or TRBV12-4 and TRBJ2-2; perhaps D is TRBD1 or TRBD2 (6 bases each). The CDR3 has 14 residues. V lost 5 bases to trimming and J lost 5 bases, with 12 bases between them. The CDR3 DNA reads as TGTGCCAGCAGTGCTACAGGGACTACCGGGGAGCTGTTTTTT. Encoded protein: CASSATGTTGELFF.

The table lists this clonotype with a few counts. The J gene is TRBJ2-7, the V gene TRBV6-5; weak D call: TRBD2 (5 bases). V was clipped by 8 bases and J by 0 bases, with 14 bases between them. The germline CDR1 and CDR2 sequences are MNHEY and SVGAGI. This CDR3 is built from 14 residues. CDR3 sequence reads: CASVAGSASYEQYF. CDR3 DNA sequence: TGTGCCAGCGTTGCTGGGAGCGCCTCCTACGAGCAGTACTTC.

The chain is built from TRBV4-3 and TRBJ2-2; 14 positions match TRBD2. Germline-derived CDR1 and CDR2 are LGHNA and YSLEER. V lost 1 base and J lost 4; bases outside the gene matches: 11. The CDR3 sequence is 20 residues long. The CDR3 region has the DNA TGCGCCAGCAGCCAAGCACCCAGAGGAGGGACTAGCGGGGGCACCGGGGAGCTGTTTTTT. Protein product: CASSQAPRGGTSGGTGELFF.

This clonotype has just a few counts. The gene calls are TRBV14 and TRBJ2-7; the D is unclear. Germline-derived CDR1 and CDR2 are SGHDN and FVKESK. V was pared by 1 base and J by 1 base, with 8 bases between. The CDR3 runs to 14 residues. Written as DNA, the CDR3 is TGTGCCAGCAGCCAAGGCTTCGGTTCCTACGAGCAGTACTTC. As protein: CASSQGFGSYEQYF.

The chain joins TRBV7-9 to TRBJ2-1; D possibly corresponds to TRBD2 (5 bases). Germline CDR1 reads SEHNR; CDR2 reads FQNEAQ (reference sequence). The CDR3 is 16 residues long. V lost 5 bases and J lost 0, with 14 bases in between. The CDR3 loop is CASSPAAGSSYNEQFF. CDR3 in DNA: TGTGCCAGCAGCCCAGCGGCAGGAAGCTCCTACAATGAGCAGTTCTTC.

This sequence joins TRBV12-3 or TRBV12-4 and TRBJ1-6, with D maybe TRBD1 (6 bases). The CDR3 is 15 amino acids. V was clipped by 7 bases and J by 9 bases, with 19 bases between them. CDR3 DNA: TGTGCCAGCAATATAAAGAGGACAGACGGTTCACCCCTCCACTTT. This translates into CASNIKRTDGSPLHF.

The chain couples TRBV12-3 or TRBV12-4 to TRBJ2-3; possible D gene TRBD1, 6 bases. The CDR3 length is 14 residues. V was cut by 5 bases and J by 3 bases, with 12 bases left in between. CDR3 sequence: CASSHIGQTDTQYF. The CDR3 DNA is TGTGCCAGCAGTCACATCGGACAGACAGATACGCAGTATTTT.

The V call is TRBV5-4, the J call TRBJ2-7, with TRBD2 matching over 12 bases. The V and J ends lost 2 bases and 5 bases, in that order; junction bases with no gene match: 2. This CDR3 is 14 amino acids long. CDR1 is SGHNT, CDR2 YYREEE, per germline (reference sequence). CDR3 coding DNA: TGTGCCAGCAGCTTCTGGACTAGCGGGAACGAGCAGTACTTC. It yields the protein CASSFWTSGNEQYF.

The V call is TRBV5-5, the J call TRBJ2-1, with D possibly being TRBD1 or TRBD2 (5 bases each). Germline CDR1 reads SGHKS; CDR2 reads YYEKEE (reference sequence). CDR3 length: 16 amino acids. Trimming took off 3 bases at V and 5 bases at J, with 18 bases between the two ends. The CDR3 DNA follows: TGTGCCAGCAGCTCCGCGGCTGGGACGGACAACAATGAGCAGTTCTTC. The encoded protein is CASSSAAGTDNNEQFF.

The chain couples TRBV7-9 to TRBJ2-7; tentative D call: TRBD2 (6 bases). Germline assignment: CDR1 SEHNR and CDR2 FQNEAQ (reference sequence). V was cut by 6 bases and J by 5 bases, with 20 bases left in between. The CDR3 is 15 residues long. The CDR3 DNA follows: TGTGCCAGCAGTCTCGGGCCAGGGAGGTGGAACGAGCAGTACTTC. Its protein product is CASSLGPGRWNEQYF.

The chain links TRBV7-2 to TRBJ2-1; 9 bases match TRBD2. Trimming at V came to 5 bases and at J to 10 bases, leaving 9 bases not matched to a gene. CDR3 length equals 14 residues. The germline V gene has CDR1 SGHTA and CDR2 FQGNSA. The CDR3: CASSLPGLAGEQFF. CDR3 sequence (DNA): TGTGCCAGCAGCCTACCGGGACTAGCAGGGGAGCAGTTCTTC.

A few counts support this clonotype. The chain links TRBV5-1 to TRBJ2-5; possibly TRBD1 for D (6 bases). CDR1 SGHRS and CDR2 YFSETQ come from the germline V gene. This CDR3 has 15 amino acids. Between the trimmed V and J ends, which lost 0 bases and 1 base, there was a span of 10 bases. CDR3 DNA sequence: TGCGCCAGCAGCTTGGTACAGGGCCCCCAAGAGACCCAGTACTTC. Translation: CASSLVQGPQETQYF.

The chain employs TRBV14 and TRBJ1-2; 7 bases agree with TRBD1. This CDR3 is built from 16 residues. V lost 4 bases, J lost 0 bases, and 8 bases stayed unmatched. The germline V gene encodes CDR1 SGHDN and CDR2 FVKESK. CDR3 region: CASSPRTGHTNYGYTF. The CDR3 nucleotides are TGTGCCAGCAGCCCGCGGACAGGACATACTAACTATGGCTACACCTTC. Combining the CDR3 with reference TRBV14 and TRBJ1-2 gives the whole variable domain EAGVTQFPSHSVIEKGQTVTLRCDPISGHDNLYWYRRVMGKEIKFLLHFVKESKQDESGMPNNRFLAERTGGTYSTLKVQPAELEDSGVYFCASSPRTGHTNYGYTFGSGTRLTVV.

The chain links TRBV20-1 to TRBJ2-1; 12 bases are a match to TRBD2. The CDR3 is 15 residues long. The ends lost 5 bases at V and 0 bases at J; junction bases unmatched: 2. In germline, CDR1 is DFQATT, CDR2 SNEGSKA (reference sequence). Here the CDR3 reads CSAPGLAGSYNEQFF. DNA of the CDR3: TGCAGTGCTCCGGGACTAGCGGGCTCCTACAATGAGCAGTTCTTC.

The chain carries TRBV30 and TRBJ1-2; no definite D call. Trimming cost V 0 bases and J 0 bases, with 14 bases left between them. The CDR3 is made up of 16 amino acids. Germline V gene sequence: CDR1 GTSNPN, CDR2 SVGIG (reference sequence). The CDR3 DNA reads TGTGCCTGGAGTGTGATTTTTGGCGTCGCTAACTATGGCTACACCTTC. This translates into CAWSVIFGVANYGYTF.

The genes are TRBV6-1 and TRBJ1-1, with D tentatively TRBD1 (5 bases). The CDR3 consists of 14 residues. Germline-derived CDR1 and CDR2 are MNHNS and SASEGT. The V gene lost 5 bases and the J gene lost 4 bases, with 14 bases spanning the gap. For the CDR3, the DNA is TGTGCCAGCAGTCAGAGACAGACCGGCACTGAAGCTTTCTTT. Protein product: CASSQRQTGTEAFF.

The rearrangement uses TRBV29-1 and TRBJ2-7; the D gene is possibly TRBD1 (6 bases). Germline lookup yields CDR1 SQVTM and CDR2 ANQGSEA. Trimming took 5 bases from V and 3 from J, leaving 17 bases between them. CDR3 length: 14 residues. The CDR3 here is CSVLALGQLYEQYF. The CDR3 DNA reads as TGCAGCGTTCTCGCGCTCGGACAGCTCTACGAGCAGTACTTC.

The V and J genes are TRBV4-2 and TRBJ2-1; TRBD2 agrees at 12 bases. Unmatched junction bases numbered 7, after V lost 0 bases and J lost 7 bases. The germline V gene encodes CDR1 LGHNA and CDR2 YNFKEQ. The CDR3 totals 17 residues. CDR3 protein: CASSQDAFLAGGNEQFF. The DNA for the CDR3 is TGTGCCAGCAGCCAAGACGCCTTTCTAGCGGGAGGGAATGAGCAGTTCTTC.

This clonotype was seen more than once but under ten times. The rearrangement uses TRBV27 and TRBJ2-5, with 13 bases lining up with TRBD2. V was clipped by 5 bases and J by 4 bases; unmatched bases: 13. This CDR3 is built from 18 residues. Germline V lookup: CDR1 MNHEY, CDR2 SMNVEV (reference sequence). As DNA, the CDR3 is TGTGCCAGCAGTCCACGCCATCTGGGACTAGCGGGATTAGAGACCCAGTACTTC. Its translation: CASSPRHLGLAGLETQYF.

The V call is TRBV5-4, the J call TRBJ2-5, with D perhaps matching TRBD1 (6 bases). The CDR3 is 16 residues long. CDR1 SGHNT and CDR2 YYREEE come from the germline V gene (reference sequence). The V end lost 4 bases, the J end lost 5 bases, and 21 bases lay between the germline ends. CDR3 bases: TGTGCCAGCAGCCCGAAGGGGACACCCAGGTCGGAGACCCAGTACTTC. It yields the protein CASSPKGTPRSETQYF.

The gene calls are TRBV7-3 and TRBJ2-1, with 8 bases lining up with TRBD1. This CDR3 contains 15 residues. CDR1 is SGHTA, CDR2 FQGTGA, per germline. Unmatched junction bases numbered 3, after V lost 4 bases and J lost 1 base. The DNA for the CDR3 is TGTGCCAGCAGCTCCCAGGGGGCTTCCTACAATGAGCAGTTCTTC. Translation gives CASSSQGASYNEQFF. Variable domain in full (rest from reference TRBV7-3 and TRBJ2-1): GAGVSQTPSNKVTEKGKYVELRCDPISGHTALYWYRQSLGQGPEFLIYFQGTGAADDSGLPNDRFFAVRPEGSVSTLKIQRTERGDSAVYLCASSSQGASYNEQFFGPGTRLTVL.

V is TRBV30 and J is TRBJ1-3; D gene ambiguous. The ends were cut back, 2 bases at V and 9 bases at J, with 11 bases in the middle. There are 12 residues in the CDR3. Germline V lookup: CDR1 GTSNPN, CDR2 SVGIG (reference sequence). CDR3 in amino acids: CAWSKLRRTIYF. Written as DNA, the CDR3 is TGTGCCTGGAGTAAGCTGCGGCGCACCATATATTTT.

Ten or more counts support this clonotype. The chain employs TRBV10-3 and TRBJ2-5; TRBD1 might be the D (5 bases). With 3 bases removed from V and 0 bases from J, the gap between germline ends came to 11 bases. Germline lookup yields CDR1 ENHRY and CDR2 SYGVKD. The CDR3 totals 15 residues. The CDR3 protein is CAISDPTEYQETQYF. CDR3 nucleotide sequence: TGTGCCATCAGTGATCCGACAGAGTACCAAGAGACCCAGTACTTC.

This clonotype was found a few times. The chain joins TRBV20-1 to TRBJ2-5; 8 bases fit TRBD2. Unmatched junction bases numbered 7, after V lost 6 bases and J lost 4 bases. The germline gives CDR1 DFQATT, CDR2 SNEGSKA (reference sequence). The CDR3 runs 13 residues. Here the CDR3 reads CSAPRGGAETQYF. The CDR3 DNA is TGCAGTGCCCCCCGGGGGGGAGCAGAGACCCAGTACTTC.

The chain has TRBV18 and TRBJ2-6; possible D gene TRBD2, 6 bases. The ends were cut back, 2 bases at V and 0 bases at J, with 14 bases in the middle. CDR3 length equals 18 residues. Looked up from germline, CDR1 is KGHSH and CDR2 is LQKENI. This CDR3 is CASSPRRGSPSGANVLTF. DNA of the CDR3: TGTGCCAGCTCACCAAGGAGGGGATCCCCCTCTGGGGCCAACGTCCTGACTTTC.

A note on this clonotype: Relative to the germline gene, one junction end is altered; a read error may explain this. The J gene is TRBJ1-3, the V gene TRBV20-1; D ambiguous. CDR1 is DFQATT and CDR2 is SNEGSKA in the germline V gene (reference sequence). The CDR3 runs to 11 residues. DNA for the CDR3: TGCAGTGCTACCCCTGGGAACACCATATATTTT. Translating it yields CSATPGNTIYF.